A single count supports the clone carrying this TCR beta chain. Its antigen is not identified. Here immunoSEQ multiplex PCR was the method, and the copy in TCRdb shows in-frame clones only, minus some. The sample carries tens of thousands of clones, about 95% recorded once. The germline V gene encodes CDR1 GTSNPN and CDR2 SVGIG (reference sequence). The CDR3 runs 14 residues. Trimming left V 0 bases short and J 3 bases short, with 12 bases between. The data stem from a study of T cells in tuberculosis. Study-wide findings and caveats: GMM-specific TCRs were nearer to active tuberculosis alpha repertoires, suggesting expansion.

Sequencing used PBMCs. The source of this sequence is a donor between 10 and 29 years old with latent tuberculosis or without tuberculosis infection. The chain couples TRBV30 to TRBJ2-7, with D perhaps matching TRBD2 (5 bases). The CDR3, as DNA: TGTGCCTGGAGTGTACTAGGACCCAACTACGAGCAGTACTTC. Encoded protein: CAWSVLGPNYEQYF.